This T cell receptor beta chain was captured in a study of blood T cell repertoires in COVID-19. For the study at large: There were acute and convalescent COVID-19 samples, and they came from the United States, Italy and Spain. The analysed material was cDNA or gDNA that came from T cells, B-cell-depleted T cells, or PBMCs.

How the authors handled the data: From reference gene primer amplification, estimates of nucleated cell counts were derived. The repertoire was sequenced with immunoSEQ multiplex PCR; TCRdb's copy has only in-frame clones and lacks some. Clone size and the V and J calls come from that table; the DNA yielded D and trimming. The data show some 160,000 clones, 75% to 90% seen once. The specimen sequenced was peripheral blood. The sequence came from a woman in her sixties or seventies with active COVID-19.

CDR3 bases: TGTGCCAGCAGCCCAGTGTCTAACTATGGCTACACCTTC. Protein product: CASSPVSNYGYTF. This chain joins TRBV7-8 and TRBJ1-2; no reliable D call. CDR1 and CDR2 (germline): SGHVS, FQNEAQ. V lost 5 bases to trimming and J lost 0 bases, with 7 bases between them. CDR3 length: 13 residues.